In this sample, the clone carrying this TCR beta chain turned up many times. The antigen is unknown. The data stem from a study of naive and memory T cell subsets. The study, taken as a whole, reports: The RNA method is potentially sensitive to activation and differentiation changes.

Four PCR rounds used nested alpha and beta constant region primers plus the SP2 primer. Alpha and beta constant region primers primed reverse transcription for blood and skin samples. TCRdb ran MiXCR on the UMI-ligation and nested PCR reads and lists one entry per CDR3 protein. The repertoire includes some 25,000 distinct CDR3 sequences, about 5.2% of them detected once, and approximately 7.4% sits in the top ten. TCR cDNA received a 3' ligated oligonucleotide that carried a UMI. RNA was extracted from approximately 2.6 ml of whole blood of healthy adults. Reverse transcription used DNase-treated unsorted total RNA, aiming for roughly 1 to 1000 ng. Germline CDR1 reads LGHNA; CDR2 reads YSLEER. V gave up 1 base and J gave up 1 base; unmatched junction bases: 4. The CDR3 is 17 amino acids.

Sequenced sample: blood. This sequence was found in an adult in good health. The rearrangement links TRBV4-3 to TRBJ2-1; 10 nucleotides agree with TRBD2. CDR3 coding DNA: TGCGCCAGCAGCCAAGGCGGAGCGGGAGGGTCCTACAATGAGCAGTTCTTC. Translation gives CASSQGGAGGSYNEQFF.